The 6 T cell receptor beta chains given below trace back to one sample, sequenced in a study of cytomegalovirus exposure and HLA in healthy donors. The primer mix had 60 Vbeta and 13 Jbeta primers. Sequencing used immunoSEQ multiplex PCR; TCRdb keeps in-frame clones, though not all of them. The sample has 120,000 or so clones; around 80% are singletons. Input material: PBMCs. These receptors all come from a man younger than 40 in good health and CMV-seropositive.

V gene TRBV5-1 combines with J gene TRBJ2-7; 10 bases match TRBD2. The CDR3 consists of 15 residues. CDR1 is SGHRS and CDR2 is YFSETQ in the germline V gene. V shed 2 bases, J shed 5 bases, and the junction held 7 bases outside the gene matches. The CDR3 DNA is TGCGCCAGCAGCTTAACCGGGACTAGCGTCGACGAGCAGTACTTC. The encoded protein is CASSLTGTSVDEQYF. The entire variable domain, with the rest obtained from reference TRBV5-1 and TRBJ2-7, is as follows: KAGVTQTPRYLIKTRGQQVTLSCSPISGHRSVSWYQQTPGQGLQFLFEYFSETQRNKGNFPGRFSGRQFSNSRSEMNVSTLELGDSALYLCASSLTGTSVDEQYFGPGTRLTVT.

The chain uses TRBV11-2 and TRBJ2-3, with TRBD2 matching 11 bases. This CDR3 has 16 amino acids. V was clipped by 2 bases and J by 4 bases; unmatched bases: 5. Per germline, CDR1 SGHAT and CDR2 FQNNGV. In nucleotides, the CDR3 is TGTGCCAGCAGCTTAACTAGCGGGAGTTCTCCAGATACGCAGTATTTT. Translating it yields CASSLTSGSSPDTQYF.

This clone was counted a few times. The chain recombines TRBV7-6 with TRBJ2-7, with 9 positions matching TRBD2. The CDR3 is 18 amino acids. Germline V CDR1 and CDR2: SGHVS, FNYEAQ. V lost 1 base and J lost 6; bases outside the gene matches: 16. The CDR3 here is CASSLVGPGLATSGEQYF. In nucleotides, the CDR3 is TGTGCCAGCAGCTTAGTGGGGCCGGGACTAGCAACTTCGGGCGAGCAGTACTTC.

This chain connects TRBV30 to TRBJ1-2; D call uncertain. Trimming cost V 4 bases and J 2 bases, with 14 bases left between them. Looked up from germline, CDR1 is GTSNPN and CDR2 is SVGIG (reference sequence). This CDR3 contains 14 residues. CDR3 sequence (DNA): TGTGCCTGGAAGGTCCCCCGGAGGAACTATGGCTACACCTTC. Protein: CAWKVPRRNYGYTF.

A few counts support this clone. This chain joins TRBV7-2 and TRBJ1-3; maybe TRBD1 (5 bases). This CDR3 has 16 residues. Germline CDR1 reads SGHTA; CDR2 reads FQGNSA. V gave up 4 bases and J gave up 0 bases, with 13 bases separating them. The CDR3 coding sequence is TGTGCCAGCAGCTGGACAAGCCCAAGCTCTGGAAACACCATATATTTT. It specifies CASSWTSPSSGNTIYF.

The rearrangement joins TRBV5-1 to TRBJ2-5; a weak D match, TRBD1 (6 bases). The CDR3 sequence is 16 residues long. Germline assignment: CDR1 SGHRS and CDR2 YFSETQ. Trimming took 0 bases from V and 10 from J, leaving 22 bases between them. This CDR3 reads CASSLVSTGMGSDQYF. CDR3 bases: TGCGCCAGCAGCTTGGTTTCTACAGGGATGGGGTCGGACCAGTACTTC.